This TCR beta chain comes out of a study of blood T cells in healthy people across ages. With a J-beta primer mix and a sample-barcoded 5' primer, a second PCR ran roughly 6 to 12 cycles. MiXCR, run by TCRdb on the 5' RACE reads, gives a single entry per CDR3 protein. The data hold about 760,000 distinct CDR3 sequences, with just under 25% observed a single time. This clonotype was counted only a few times. Its antigen is as yet unknown. Per the germline V gene, CDR1 is SGHRS and CDR2 is YFSETQ. This CDR3 is built from 15 residues. Broader study findings: Among long-lived donors, naive CD4+ cells were more numerous and diversity higher than in aged donors.

A further study also used this sample, focusing on T cells of mothers and their children. That work contributes: Samples were provided by three healthy Caucasian mothers and their six children. Versus unrelated pairs, overlap was slightly higher in related mother-child pairs, without reaching significance.

Sequenced material: blood. The rearrangement links TRBV5-1 to TRBJ2-5, with D maybe TRBD1 (6 bases). The end of the DNA aligns better with TRBJ2-7, so the J call may be wrong. This TCR was recovered from a boy aged 10-17 years in good health. In DNA form, the CDR3 reads TGCGCCAGCAGCTTGAGGGCCTCAGGGGCCGACGAGCAGTACTTC. It yields the protein CASSLRASGADEQYF.